A single sample gave rise to the 6 T cell receptor beta chains below, sequenced in a study of T cells in Graves' hyperthyroidism and ophthalmopathy. Template material for amplifying TCR beta CDR3 regions consisted of RNA transcripts. First-round RT-PCR of the TCR CDR3 relied on the HTBI primer set. TCRdb reanalysed the multiplex PCR reads using MiXCR and keeps one entry per CDR3 protein. The table includes under 400,000 distinct CDR3 sequences, just under 25% detected once. Input material: blood. The receptors were gathered from a man aged 50 or older with Graves' hyperthyroidism.

This clonotype turned up a few times. V and J are TRBV10-3 and TRBJ2-3; D call uncertain. Germline assignment: CDR1 ENHRY and CDR2 SYGVKD. This CDR3 is built from 14 residues. Trimming shortened V by 2 bases and J by 0 bases, and 6 bases separated the two germline ends. CDR3 in amino acids: CAISEQSSTDTQYF. CDR3 sequence (DNA): TGTGCCATCAGTGAGCAGAGTAGCACAGATACGCAGTATTTT.

This clonotype has just a few counts. J is TRBJ2-2 and V is TRBV12-3 or TRBV12-4; no clear D. This CDR3 spans 13 amino acids. V was clipped by 2 bases and J by 6 bases, with 7 bases between them. DNA of the CDR3: TGTGCCAGCAGTTTAAAAGTTGCCGGGGAGCTGTTTTTT. It yields the protein CASSLKVAGELFF.

The chain recombines TRBV5-1 with TRBJ2-7; the D gene could be TRBD1 or TRBD2 (5 bases each). In germline, CDR1 is SGHRS, CDR2 YFSETQ. V lost 5 bases and J 7 bases, leaving 16 bases between the germline ends. The CDR3 length is 13 residues. CDR3 sequence (DNA): TGCGCCAGCAGGGGAGACGGGGCTTATGAGCAGTACTTC. The encoded protein is CASRGDGAYEQYF.

This chain connects TRBV10-3 to TRBJ2-6, with D tentatively TRBD2 (5 bases). Trimming pared 6 bases from V and 4 bases from J, leaving 7 bases between. Per the germline V gene, CDR1 is ENHRY and CDR2 is SYGVKD. The CDR3 has 13 residues. Here the CDR3 reads CAIREEGANVLTF. The CDR3 DNA reads TGTGCCATCAGGGAGGAGGGGGCCAACGTCCTGACTTTC.

This clonotype was detected many times. The chain carries TRBV6-2 or TRBV6-3 and TRBJ2-3, with 9 bases aligning to TRBD2. With V trimmed by 5 bases and J by 4 bases, 4 bases remained unmatched. This CDR3 has 14 residues. CDR1 MNHEY and CDR2 SVGEGT come from the germline V gene. CDR3 nucleotide sequence: TGTGCCAGCAGTCGACTAGCGGCGGCAGATACGCAGTATTTT. It translates to CASSRLAAADTQYF.

This clonotype was found a few times. The chain links TRBV20-1 to TRBJ1-6; D gene ambiguous. There are 14 residues in the CDR3. Germline V CDR1 and CDR2: DFQATT, SNEGSKA (reference sequence). With 4 bases removed from V and 0 bases from J, the gap between germline ends came to 7 bases. The CDR3 coding sequence is TGCAGTGCTATCCAGAGCTCCTATAATTCACCCCTCCACTTT. This encodes CSAIQSSYNSPLHF.